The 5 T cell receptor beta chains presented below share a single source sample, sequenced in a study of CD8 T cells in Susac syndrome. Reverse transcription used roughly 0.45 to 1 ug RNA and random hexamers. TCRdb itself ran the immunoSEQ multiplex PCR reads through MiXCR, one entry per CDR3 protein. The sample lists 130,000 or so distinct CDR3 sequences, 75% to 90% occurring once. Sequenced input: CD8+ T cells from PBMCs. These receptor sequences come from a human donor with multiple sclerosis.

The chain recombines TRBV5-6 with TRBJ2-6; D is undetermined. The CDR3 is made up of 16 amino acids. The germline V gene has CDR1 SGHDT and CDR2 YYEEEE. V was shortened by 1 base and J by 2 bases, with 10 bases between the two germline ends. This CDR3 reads CASSLTVIPGANVLTF. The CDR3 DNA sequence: TGTGCCAGCAGCTTGACAGTCATACCTGGGGCCAACGTCCTGACTTTC. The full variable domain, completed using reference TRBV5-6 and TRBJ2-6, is DAGVTQSPTHLIKTRGQQVTLRCSPKSGHDTVSWYQQALGQGPQFIFQYYEEEERQRGNFPDRFSGHQFPNYSSELNVNALLLGDSALYLCASSLTVIPGANVLTFGAGSRLTVL.

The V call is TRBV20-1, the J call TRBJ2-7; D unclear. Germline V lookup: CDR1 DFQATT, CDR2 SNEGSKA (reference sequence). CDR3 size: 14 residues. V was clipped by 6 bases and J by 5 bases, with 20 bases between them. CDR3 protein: CSATPPGVWNEQYV. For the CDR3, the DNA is TGCAGTGCCACCCCACCGGGCGTTTGGAACGAGCAGTACGTC.

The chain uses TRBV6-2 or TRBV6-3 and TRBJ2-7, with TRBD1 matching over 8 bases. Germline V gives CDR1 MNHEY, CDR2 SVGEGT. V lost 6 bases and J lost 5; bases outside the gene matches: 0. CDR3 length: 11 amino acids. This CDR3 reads CASSRGHEQYV. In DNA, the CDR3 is TGTGCCAGCAGCAGGGGGCACGAGCAGTACGTC.

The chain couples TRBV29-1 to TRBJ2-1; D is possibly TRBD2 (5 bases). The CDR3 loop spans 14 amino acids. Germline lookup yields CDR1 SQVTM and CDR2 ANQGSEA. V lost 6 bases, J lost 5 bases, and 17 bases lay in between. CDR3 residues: CSVVGSLANNEQFF. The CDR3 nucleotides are TGCAGCGTCGTGGGGAGCCTAGCTAACAATGAGCAGTTCTTC.

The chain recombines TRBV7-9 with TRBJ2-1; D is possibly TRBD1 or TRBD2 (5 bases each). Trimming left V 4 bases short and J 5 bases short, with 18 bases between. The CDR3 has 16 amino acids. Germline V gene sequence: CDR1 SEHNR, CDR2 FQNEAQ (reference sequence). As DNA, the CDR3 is TGTGCCAGCAGCTACCCCAGCCGGGACGTCAACAATGAGCAGTTCTTC. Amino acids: CASSYPSRDVNNEQFF.